The rows below give T cell receptor beta chains drawn from one sample of a study of cytomegalovirus exposure and HLA in healthy donors. Generated by immunoSEQ multiplex PCR, the TCRdb table keeps only in-frame clones and is missing some. The data contain some 110,000 clones, about four fifths of them singletons. The sample consisted of PBMCs. These receptors were collected from a man aged 45-65 years in good health and CMV-seronegative. The CDR3 runs from the conserved cysteine through the conserved F or W. Fields, in order: D gene, J gene, V gene, clone size, CDR3 protein, CDR3 DNA. The D gene is left open where the match is weak. The size entry is marked missing in some rows and otherwise reads once, few, many or a size class.

TRBD1 | TRBJ1-6 | TRBV27 | - | CASSLEGQYNSPLHF | TGTGCCAGCAGTTTAGAGGGACAGTATAATTCACCCCTCCACTTT
- | TRBJ2-3 | TRBV6-5 | - | CASTQPPSTDTQYF | TGTGCCAGCACACAGCCTCCTAGCACAGATACGCAGTATTTT
- | TRBJ2-3 | TRBV28 | - | CASAVGTFTDTQYF | TGTGCCAGCGCCGTCGGGACTTTCACAGATACGCAGTATTTT
- | TRBJ1-4 | TRBV14 | - | CASSHPPEKLFF | TGTGCCAGCAGCCATCCCCCGGAAAAACTGTTTTTT
TRBD1 | TRBJ2-7 | TRBV19 | - | CASSPRTGGGYEQYF | TGTGCCAGTAGTCCGAGGACAGGGGGTGGTTACGAGCAGTACTTC
- | TRBJ2-2 | TRBV13 | - | CASTLTENTGELFF | TGTGCCAGCACCTTGACAGAGAACACCGGGGAGCTGTTTTTT
- | TRBJ1-2 | TRBV9 | - | CASSPPSGIGYGYTF | TGTGCCAGCAGCCCTCCCTCGGGTATCGGCTATGGCTACACCTTC
- | TRBJ1-5 | TRBV18 | - | CASSPLKGRVGNQPQHF | TGTGCCAGCTCACCTCTTAAGGGCAGGGTCGGCAATCAGCCCCAGCATTTT
- | TRBJ1-3 | TRBV4-2 | - | CASSQGGPHYLGSGNTIYF | TGTGCCAGCAGCCAAGGGGGGCCACACTATTTGGGCTCTGGAAACACCATATATTTT
- | TRBJ2-7 | TRBV5-5 | - | CASSSDWPYEQYF | TGTGCCAGCAGCTCCGATTGGCCCTACGAGCAGTACTTC
- | TRBJ2-3 | TRBV27 | - | CASSLSTSGYGATDTQYF | TGTGCCAGCAGTTTATCGACAAGCGGGTATGGAGCGACAGATACGCAGTATTTT
- | TRBJ2-3 | TRBV7-6 | - | CASSMTSWGTDTQYF | TGTGCCAGCAGCATGACTAGTTGGGGCACAGATACGCAGTATTTT
- | TRBJ2-7 | TRBV6-4 | - | CASSVSDKEQYF | TGTGCCAGCAGTGTTTCCGACAAAGAGCAGTACTTC
- | TRBJ1-1 | TRBV4-2 | - | CASSQGPAETEAFF | TGTGCCAGCAGCCAAGGACCGGCGGAGACTGAAGCTTTCTTT
TRBD1 | TRBJ1-2 | TRBV7-8 | - | CASSPVPGGTGRYGYTF | TGTGCCAGCAGTCCAGTTCCCGGTGGGACAGGGCGGTATGGCTACACCTTC
- | TRBJ1-4 | TRBV19 | - | CASRGGRATNEKLFF | TGTGCCAGTAGGGGGGGGCGTGCAACTAATGAAAAACTGTTTTTT
- | TRBJ1-1 | TRBV6-6 | few | CASSRAGEAFF | TGTGCCAGCAGCAGGGCTGGTGAAGCTTTCTTT
- | TRBJ2-5 | TRBV18 | - | CASSQAGGGETQYF | TGTGCCAGCTCACAGGCAGGGGGAGGAGAGACCCAGTACTTC
- | TRBJ1-3 | TRBV30 | - | CAWSDQGFSGNTIYF | TGTGCCTGGAGTGACCAGGGCTTCTCTGGAAACACCATATATTTT
TRBD1 | TRBJ2-5 | TRBV11-2 | - | CASSLVAGGAVETQYF | TGTGCCAGCAGCTTAGTGGCAGGGGGCGCGGTTGAGACCCAGTACTTC
- | TRBJ1-3 | TRBV11-2 | - | CASSLVGRQAVGNTIYF | TGTGCCAGCAGCTTAGTGGGACGACAGGCGGTTGGAAACACCATATATTTT
TRBD1 | TRBJ2-3 | TRBV27 | once | CASSFWDRRTDTQYF | TGTGCCAGCAGTTTTTGGGACAGACGCACAGATACGCAGTATTTT
- | TRBJ1-2 | TRBV13 | few | CASSLGGGNYGYTF | TGTGCCAGCAGTTTAGGGGGGGGGAACTATGGCTACACCTTC
- | TRBJ1-6 | TRBV4-1 | few | CASSQVDMGAINSPLHF | TGCGCCAGCAGCCAAGTCGATATGGGGGCGATAAATTCACCCCTCCACTTT
- | TRBJ1-6 | TRBV5-4 | - | CASSLASENSPLHF | TGTGCCAGCAGCTTGGCCTCGGAGAATTCACCCCTCCACTTT
- | TRBJ1-6 | TRBV4-1 | - | CASSQVRRDSPLHF | TGCGCCAGCAGCCAAGTTCGCAGGGATTCACCCCTCCACTTT
TRBD1 | TRBJ1-4 | TRBV7-2 | - | CASSAGQGRATNEKLFF | TGTGCCAGCAGCGCAGGACAGGGGAGGGCAACTAATGAAAAACTGTTTTTT
- | TRBJ1-4 | TRBV6-1 | - | CAIQPLRDNEKLFF | TGTGCCATCCAGCCATTGAGGGATAATGAAAAACTGTTTTTT
- | TRBJ2-2 | TRBV7-6 | - | CASSSREELFF | TGTGCCAGCAGCTCCCGGGAGGAGCTGTTTTTT
- | TRBJ1-1 | TRBV5-1 | - | CASSSLQGPDTEAFF | TGCGCCAGCAGCTCTCTACAGGGTCCGGACACTGAAGCTTTCTTT